A selection of T cell receptor beta chains follows, all from one sample in a study of vaccination and CD4 T cells after COVID-19. Their recognized antigens are unknown. TCRdb used MiXCR to reprocess the PCR reads, holding one entry per CDR3 protein. The sample consists of about 18,000 distinct CDR3 sequences, around 50% of them appearing once. Sequencing was performed on CD4+ T cells from blood, cultured in vitro, taken before SARS-CoV-2 vaccination. The receptors stem from a human donor who had recovered from COVID-19. The CDR3 runs from the conserved cysteine through the conserved F or W. A D gene is named only where the DNA matches it firmly. Expanded clones are given a class, and other clones once, few, many or no size at all.

v_call: TRBV20-1
clone_size: few
j_call: TRBJ2-1
d_call: -
cdr3_nt: TGCAGTGCAAGCTCGGGACTCAACAATGAGCAGTTCTTC
cdr3_aa: CSASSGLNNEQFF

v_call: TRBV7-8
clone_size: few
j_call: TRBJ2-1
d_call: -
cdr3_nt: TGTGCCAGCAGCCTCAAGGGGTTGGCCTACAATGAGCAGTTCTTC
cdr3_aa: CASSLKGLAYNEQFF

v_call: TRBV15
clone_size: -
j_call: TRBJ2-1
d_call: -
cdr3_nt: TGTGCCACCGCGGGCGGCAGAGCAGCTTCACCGCAGTTCTTC
cdr3_aa: CATAGGRAASPQFF

v_call: TRBV28
clone_size: -
j_call: TRBJ2-1
d_call: TRBD2
cdr3_nt: TGTGCCAGCAGTTCGACTAGCGGGAGGGCCTATGAGCAGTTCTTC
cdr3_aa: CASSSTSGRAYEQFF

v_call: TRBV11-1
clone_size: -
j_call: TRBJ1-3
d_call: TRBD1
cdr3_nt: TGTGCCAGCAGCTTCTCTTCGACAGGGGCCAGCTCTGGAAACACCATATATTTT
cdr3_aa: CASSFSSTGASSGNTIYF

v_call: TRBV5-1
clone_size: -
j_call: TRBJ1-2
d_call: TRBD1
cdr3_nt: TGCGCCAGCAGGACAGGGGGCGCAGGAGGCTACACCTTC
cdr3_aa: CASRTGGAGGYTF

v_call: TRBV28
clone_size: -
j_call: TRBJ1-2
d_call: -
cdr3_nt: TGTGCCAGCAGCCCCTCAGGGAGACTCTATGGCTACACCTTC
cdr3_aa: CASSPSGRLYGYTF

v_call: TRBV6-1
clone_size: -
j_call: TRBJ1-6
d_call: -
cdr3_nt: TGTGCCAGCAGCCGATCCTATAATTCACCCCTCCACTTT
cdr3_aa: CASSRSYNSPLHF

v_call: TRBV6-1
clone_size: once
j_call: TRBJ2-4
d_call: TRBD2
cdr3_nt: TGTGCCAGCAGGGAAATTAGCGGGAGGATTCAGTACTTC
cdr3_aa: CASREISGRIQYF

v_call: TRBV7-2
clone_size: -
j_call: TRBJ2-5
d_call: -
cdr3_nt: TGTGCCAGCAGCAGGCAGGGCGCTCAAGAGACCCAGTACTTC
cdr3_aa: CASSRQGAQETQYF

v_call: TRBV6-2/TRBV6-3
clone_size: -
j_call: TRBJ1-2
d_call: -
cdr3_nt: TGTGCCAGCAGCCCTCAGGGGAACTATGGCTACACCTTC
cdr3_aa: CASSPQGNYGYTF

v_call: TRBV27
clone_size: once
j_call: TRBJ2-7
d_call: -
cdr3_nt: TGTGCCAGCAGTGACCCGGGGTTTTTGGGAGCACCTCGAGAGCAGTACTTC
cdr3_aa: CASSDPGFLGAPREQYF

v_call: TRBV20-1
clone_size: -
j_call: TRBJ2-7
d_call: -
cdr3_nt: TGCAGTGCTACCCGTACAGGTCTGGGATACGAGCAGTACTTC
cdr3_aa: CSATRTGLGYEQYF

v_call: TRBV4-1
clone_size: -
j_call: TRBJ2-5
d_call: TRBD2
cdr3_nt: TGCGCCAGCAGCCACGAGGGACTAGCGGGACGGGGAGAGACCCAGTACTTC
cdr3_aa: CASSHEGLAGRGETQYF

v_call: TRBV2
clone_size: -
j_call: TRBJ1-1
d_call: TRBD1
cdr3_nt: TGTGCCAGCAGACCCGGCACGACAGGGGACACTGAAGCTTTCTTT
cdr3_aa: CASRPGTTGDTEAFF

v_call: TRBV9
clone_size: -
j_call: TRBJ2-2
d_call: -
cdr3_nt: TGTGCCAGCAGCGGAACGGGGGTCACCGGGGAGCTGTTTTTT
cdr3_aa: CASSGTGVTGELFF

v_call: TRBV4-2
clone_size: -
j_call: TRBJ2-7
d_call: -
cdr3_nt: TGTGCCAGCAGCCAAGTGAGGGGAGAGCAGTACTTC
cdr3_aa: CASSQVRGEQYF

v_call: TRBV6-1
clone_size: few
j_call: TRBJ2-6
d_call: -
cdr3_nt: TGTGCCAGCAGTGAAGACGAGGGCTCTGGGGCCAACGTCCTGACTTTC
cdr3_aa: CASSEDEGSGANVLTF

v_call: TRBV14
clone_size: -
j_call: TRBJ1-1
d_call: -
cdr3_nt: TGTGCCAGCAGCCAAGATAGCCCCACTGAAGCTTTCTTT
cdr3_aa: CASSQDSPTEAFF

v_call: TRBV27
clone_size: few
j_call: TRBJ1-1
d_call: -
cdr3_nt: TGTGCCAGCAGCCTCCCGGGGGCCAAAGGGAACACTGAAGCTTTCTTT
cdr3_aa: CASSLPGAKGNTEAFF

v_call: TRBV20-1
clone_size: few
j_call: TRBJ1-6
d_call: -
cdr3_nt: TGCAGTGCTAGAGCTGGAACATCGTTCAGGAGCTCCTATAATTCACCCCTCCACTTT
cdr3_aa: CSARAGTSFRSSYNSPLHF

v_call: TRBV10-3
clone_size: few
j_call: TRBJ2-3
d_call: TRBD2
cdr3_nt: TGTGCCATCGGGACTAGCGGGAGGGCCTTTAGCACAGATACGCAGTATTTT
cdr3_aa: CAIGTSGRAFSTDTQYF

v_call: TRBV6-5
clone_size: -
j_call: TRBJ1-2
d_call: -
cdr3_nt: TGTGCCAGCAGTTACTGGGGGTCACCTATCAACCAGGACACTAACTATGGCTACACCTTC
cdr3_aa: CASSYWGSPINQDTNYGYTF

v_call: TRBV7-9
clone_size: -
j_call: TRBJ1-3
d_call: -
cdr3_nt: TGTGCCAGCAGACTGGGCTCTGGAAACACCATATATTTT
cdr3_aa: CASRLGSGNTIYF

v_call: TRBV20-1
clone_size: -
j_call: TRBJ2-1
d_call: TRBD2
cdr3_nt: TGCAGTGCCACAACGGGACTAGAGAACAACAATGAGCAGTTCTTC
cdr3_aa: CSATTGLENNNEQFF

v_call: TRBV7-3
clone_size: few
j_call: TRBJ1-1
d_call: -
cdr3_nt: TGTGCCAGCAGCTTAATGCCGGTTTCTAACACTGAAGCTTTCTTT
cdr3_aa: CASSLMPVSNTEAFF

v_call: TRBV2
clone_size: -
j_call: TRBJ1-6
d_call: -
cdr3_nt: TGTGCCAGCACCGCAAATTCACCCCTCCACTTT
cdr3_aa: CASTANSPLHF

v_call: TRBV7-2
clone_size: few
j_call: TRBJ2-3
d_call: -
cdr3_nt: TGTGCCAGCAGCTCGAGTCCCACAGATACGCAGTATTTT
cdr3_aa: CASSSSPTDTQYF

v_call: TRBV28
clone_size: once
j_call: TRBJ1-3
d_call: -
cdr3_nt: TGTGCCAGCAGTTTATTTGGGGGAAATAGAAACACCATATATTTT
cdr3_aa: CASSLFGGNRNTIYF

v_call: TRBV7-2
clone_size: -
j_call: TRBJ2-7
d_call: TRBD1
cdr3_nt: TGTGCCAGCACCACCGCGGGGACAGGGGTTGTCGAGCAGTACTTC
cdr3_aa: CASTTAGTGVVEQYF

v_call: TRBV24-1
clone_size: -
j_call: TRBJ2-2
d_call: -
cdr3_nt: TGTGCCACCAGTGAATATCATACAGACACCGGGGAGCTGTTTTTT
cdr3_aa: CATSEYHTDTGELFF

v_call: TRBV27
clone_size: medium-sized
j_call: TRBJ1-5
d_call: -
cdr3_nt: TGTGCCAGCAGCCGGGGGTCCCGGGATAATCAGCCCCAGCATTTT
cdr3_aa: CASSRGSRDNQPQHF

v_call: TRBV9
clone_size: -
j_call: TRBJ2-5
d_call: -
cdr3_nt: TGTGCCAGCAGCGCCACCCATCGGGGACTGGAAGAGACCCAGTACTTC
cdr3_aa: CASSATHRGLEETQYF

v_call: TRBV19
clone_size: few
j_call: TRBJ2-6
d_call: -
cdr3_nt: TGTGCCAGTAGTATGGAGGGCCGGCGTGGGGCCAACGTCCTGACTTTC
cdr3_aa: CASSMEGRRGANVLTF

v_call: TRBV20-1
clone_size: -
j_call: TRBJ2-7
d_call: TRBD1
cdr3_nt: TGCAGTGTTGCAGGGGGTGTCTACGAGCAGTACTTC
cdr3_aa: CSVAGGVYEQYF

v_call: TRBV7-8
clone_size: -
j_call: TRBJ2-1
d_call: -
cdr3_nt: TGTGCCAGCAGCTTACGGTCGACGTTGAGCTCCTACAATGAGCAGTTCTTC
cdr3_aa: CASSLRSTLSSYNEQFF

v_call: TRBV6-1
clone_size: -
j_call: TRBJ1-1
d_call: TRBD1
cdr3_nt: TGTGCCAGCAGCCGGGACAGGGCCCCGGGCACTGAAGCTTTCTTT
cdr3_aa: CASSRDRAPGTEAFF

v_call: TRBV20-1
clone_size: few
j_call: TRBJ2-3
d_call: -
cdr3_nt: TGCAGTGCTAGTATTCGGCGGGTCCCCACAGATACGCAGTATTTT
cdr3_aa: CSASIRRVPTDTQYF

v_call: TRBV23-1
clone_size: -
j_call: TRBJ2-7
d_call: -
cdr3_nt: TGCGCCAGCAGTCCGTGGGCCCCCTACGAGCAGTACTTC
cdr3_aa: CASSPWAPYEQYF

v_call: TRBV28
clone_size: -
j_call: TRBJ1-3
d_call: -
cdr3_nt: TGTGCCAGCAGTTTACAGGGGTACTCTGGAAACACCATATATTTT
cdr3_aa: CASSLQGYSGNTIYF

v_call: TRBV15
clone_size: -
j_call: TRBJ2-1
d_call: -
cdr3_nt: TGTGCCACCAGCAGAGATCCGAGCTCCTACAATGAGCAGTTCTTC
cdr3_aa: CATSRDPSSYNEQFF

v_call: TRBV27
clone_size: few
j_call: TRBJ1-1
d_call: TRBD1
cdr3_nt: TGTGCCAGCAGCACAAAACAAGACAGGGCCGGCACTGAAGCTTTCTTT
cdr3_aa: CASSTKQDRAGTEAFF

v_call: TRBV24-1
clone_size: -
j_call: TRBJ1-5
d_call: -
cdr3_nt: TGTGCCACCAGTGCCCGGAGCAATCAGCCCCAGCATTTT
cdr3_aa: CATSARSNQPQHF

v_call: TRBV7-6
clone_size: few
j_call: TRBJ2-4
d_call: TRBD2
cdr3_nt: TGTGCCAGCAGCCTTCGTGGACTAGCGGGAGGGCGGGACATTCAGTACTTC
cdr3_aa: CASSLRGLAGGRDIQYF

v_call: TRBV6-5
clone_size: -
j_call: TRBJ1-3
d_call: TRBD1
cdr3_nt: TGTGCCAGCAGTTTAGGGGGCGAAGGAAACACCATATATTTT
cdr3_aa: CASSLGGEGNTIYF

v_call: TRBV7-9
clone_size: few
j_call: TRBJ2-2
d_call: -
cdr3_nt: TGTGCCAGCACCAAACAGGGAAACACCGGGGAGCTGTTTTTT
cdr3_aa: CASTKQGNTGELFF

v_call: TRBV28
clone_size: -
j_call: TRBJ1-1
d_call: -
cdr3_nt: TGTGCCAGCAGTTTACGAGTCCCACCCGCTTTCTTT
cdr3_aa: CASSLRVPPAFF

v_call: TRBV6-1
clone_size: few
j_call: TRBJ2-3
d_call: -
cdr3_nt: TGTGCCAGCAGCCCTGACGGGGTCTCTGAGGGAGATACGCAGTATTTT
cdr3_aa: CASSPDGVSEGDTQYF

v_call: TRBV30
clone_size: -
j_call: TRBJ1-2
d_call: -
cdr3_nt: TGTGCCTGGAGTCCGCCTCGGACTGCCGCCTACTATGGCTACACCTTC
cdr3_aa: CAWSPPRTAAYYGYTF

v_call: TRBV2
clone_size: -
j_call: TRBJ2-1
d_call: -
cdr3_nt: TGTGCCAGCAGGAGACAGGGAGGGCAGTTCTTC
cdr3_aa: CASRRQGGQFF

v_call: TRBV28
clone_size: once
j_call: TRBJ2-2
d_call: TRBD2
cdr3_nt: TGTGCCAGCAGTTCCCCGGGAGGGACGGGCACCGGGGAGCTGTTTTTT
cdr3_aa: CASSSPGGTGTGELFF

v_call: TRBV6-1
clone_size: -
j_call: TRBJ2-2
d_call: TRBD1
cdr3_nt: TGTGCCAGCAGCCGGGACAGGGTTGGCACCGGGGAGCTGTTTTTT
cdr3_aa: CASSRDRVGTGELFF

v_call: TRBV6-1
clone_size: -
j_call: TRBJ1-1
d_call: TRBD1
cdr3_nt: TGTGCCAGCAGTCAGACAGGGACGAAAGCTTTCTTT
cdr3_aa: CASSQTGTKAFF

v_call: TRBV6-1
clone_size: -
j_call: TRBJ2-1
d_call: -
cdr3_nt: TGTGCCAGCAGTCCCCGCCAGGGTAGATTCGGCCTATCGTACAATGAGCAGTTCTTC
cdr3_aa: CASSPRQGRFGLSYNEQFF

v_call: TRBV2
clone_size: -
j_call: TRBJ1-5
d_call: TRBD1
cdr3_nt: TGTGCCAGCAGTGGCGGACAGGGCAATCAGCCCCAGCATTTT
cdr3_aa: CASSGGQGNQPQHF

v_call: TRBV7-2
clone_size: -
j_call: TRBJ2-7
d_call: TRBD1
cdr3_nt: TGTGCCAGCAGCTTAGAACAGGGGTATCTATCCTACGAGCAGTACTTC
cdr3_aa: CASSLEQGYLSYEQYF

v_call: TRBV30
clone_size: few
j_call: TRBJ1-6
d_call: -
cdr3_nt: TGTGCCTGGGACTTCCCAGGGACCGGTCGGGATTCACCCCTCCACTTT
cdr3_aa: CAWDFPGTGRDSPLHF

v_call: TRBV27
clone_size: -
j_call: TRBJ2-4
d_call: TRBD1
cdr3_nt: TGTGCCAGCAGTCCAAGACAGGGTGGGGCCAAAAACATTCAGTACTTC
cdr3_aa: CASSPRQGGAKNIQYF